This T cell receptor (beta chain) was observed in a study of T-cell memory formation after mild COVID-19. Study-level results: The appearance of some responding clones in pre-infection memory suggested that cross-reactive memory joined. Among contracting clones, CD4+ were mainly CM/EM and CD8+ enriched in EMRA.

Per germline, CDR1 LGHNA and CDR2 YNFKEQ. Trimming took 6 bases from V and 0 from J, leaving 18 bases between them. This CDR3 is built from 16 residues. 5'RACE primed at constant segments yielded TCR alpha and TCR beta cDNA libraries bearing sample barcodes and UMIs. TCRdb passed the 5' RACE reads through MiXCR, listing each CDR3 protein once. The sample consists of 11,000 to 15,000 distinct CDR3 sequences, about 20% of them appearing once. This clonotype was detected many times. The antigen is undetermined. This TCR was recovered from an adult woman who had mild COVID-19 (a few samples of this study predate the infection). Cell type and time point are not known. The chain has TRBV4-2 and TRBJ2-7; weak D call: TRBD2 (6 bases). What was sequenced was PBMCs or a T cell subset sorted from them (not recorded which). This CDR3 reads CASSRETGDFSYEQYF. In DNA, the CDR3 is TGTGCCAGCAGTCGGGAGACGGGGGATTTCTCCTACGAGCAGTACTTC.